This TCR beta chain was sequenced in a study of cytomegalovirus exposure and HLA in healthy donors. Per the germline V gene, CDR1 is SQVTM and CDR2 is ANQGSEA. The CDR3 has 13 residues. V was cut by 6 bases and J by 0 bases, with 9 bases left in between. Researchers ran the PCR with 60 Vbeta and 13 Jbeta primers. This table comes from immunoSEQ multiplex PCR, and its TCRdb copy is limited to in-frame clones, with some not included. The repertoire holds about 63,000 clones, less than 75% seen once, with more than 20% in the top ten. This clonotype originated in a man aged 45-65 years in good health and CMV-seropositive. The material sequenced was PBMCs. This chain links TRBV29-1 with TRBJ1-5; maybe TRBD1 (6 bases). CDR3 DNA sequence: TGCAGCGTGTCACAGGGTAGCAATCAGCCCCAGCATTTT. Translating it yields CSVSQGSNQPQHF.